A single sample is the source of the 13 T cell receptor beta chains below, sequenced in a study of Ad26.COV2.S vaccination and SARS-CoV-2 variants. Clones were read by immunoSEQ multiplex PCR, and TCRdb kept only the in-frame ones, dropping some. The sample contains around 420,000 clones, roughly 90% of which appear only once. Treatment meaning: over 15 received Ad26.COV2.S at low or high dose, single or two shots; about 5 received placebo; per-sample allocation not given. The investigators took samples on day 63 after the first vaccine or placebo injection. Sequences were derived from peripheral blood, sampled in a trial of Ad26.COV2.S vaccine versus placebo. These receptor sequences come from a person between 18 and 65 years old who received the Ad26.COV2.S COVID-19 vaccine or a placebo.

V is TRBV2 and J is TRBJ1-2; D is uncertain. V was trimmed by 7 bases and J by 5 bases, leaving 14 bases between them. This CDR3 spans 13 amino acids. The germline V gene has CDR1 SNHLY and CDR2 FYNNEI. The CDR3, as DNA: TGTGCCAGCACCGGGAGTCCCAGTTATGGCTACACCTTC. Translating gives CASTGSPSYGYTF.

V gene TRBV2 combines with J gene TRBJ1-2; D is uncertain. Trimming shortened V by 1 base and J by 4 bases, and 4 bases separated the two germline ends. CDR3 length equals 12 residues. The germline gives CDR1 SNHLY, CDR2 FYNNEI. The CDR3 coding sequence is TGTGCCAGCAGTGAAGGTGTCTATGGCTACACCTTC. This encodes CASSEGVYGYTF.

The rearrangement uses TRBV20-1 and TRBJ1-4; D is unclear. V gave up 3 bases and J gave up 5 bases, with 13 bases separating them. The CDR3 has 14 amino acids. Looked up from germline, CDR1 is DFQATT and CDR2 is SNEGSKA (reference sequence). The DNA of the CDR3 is TGCAGTGCTAGTCTGCCTCAATCAAATGAAAAACTGTTTTTT. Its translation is CSASLPQSNEKLFF.

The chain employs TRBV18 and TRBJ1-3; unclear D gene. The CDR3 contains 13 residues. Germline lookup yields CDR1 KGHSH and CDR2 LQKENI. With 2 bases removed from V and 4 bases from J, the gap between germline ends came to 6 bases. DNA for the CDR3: TGTGCCAGCTCACCAGAGACAGGAAACACCATATATTTT. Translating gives CASSPETGNTIYF.

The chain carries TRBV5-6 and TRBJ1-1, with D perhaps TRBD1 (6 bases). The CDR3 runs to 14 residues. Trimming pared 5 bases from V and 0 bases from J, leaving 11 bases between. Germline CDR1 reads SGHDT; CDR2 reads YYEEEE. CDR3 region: CASRRRGLNTEAFF. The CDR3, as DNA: TGTGCCAGCAGACGCAGGGGCTTGAACACTGAAGCTTTCTTT.

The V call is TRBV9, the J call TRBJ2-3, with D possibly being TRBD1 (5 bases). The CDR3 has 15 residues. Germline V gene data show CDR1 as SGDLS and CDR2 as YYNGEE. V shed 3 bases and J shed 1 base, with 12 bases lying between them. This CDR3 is CASSDRQGGTDTQYF. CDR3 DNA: TGTGCCAGCAGCGACCGACAAGGGGGCACAGATACGCAGTATTTT.

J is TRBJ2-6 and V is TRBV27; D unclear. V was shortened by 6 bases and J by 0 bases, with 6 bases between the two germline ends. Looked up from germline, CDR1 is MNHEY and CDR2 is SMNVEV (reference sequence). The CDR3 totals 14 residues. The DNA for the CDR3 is TGTGCCAGCAGGGTAGGCTCTGGGGCCAACGTCCTGACTTTC. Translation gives CASRVGSGANVLTF. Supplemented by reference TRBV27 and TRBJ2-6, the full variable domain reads EAQVTQNPRYLITVTGKKLTVTCSQNMNHEYMSWYRQDPGLGLRQIYYSMNVEVTDKGDVPEGYKVSRKEKRNFPLILESPSPNQTSLYFCASRVGSGANVLTFGAGSRLTVL.

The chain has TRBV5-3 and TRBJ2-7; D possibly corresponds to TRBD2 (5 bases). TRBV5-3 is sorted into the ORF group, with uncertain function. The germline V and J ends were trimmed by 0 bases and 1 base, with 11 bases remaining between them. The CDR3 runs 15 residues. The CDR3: CARSLVGGSSYEQYF. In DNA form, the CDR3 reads TGTGCCAGAAGCTTGGTTGGCGGGTCTTCCTACGAGCAGTACTTC.

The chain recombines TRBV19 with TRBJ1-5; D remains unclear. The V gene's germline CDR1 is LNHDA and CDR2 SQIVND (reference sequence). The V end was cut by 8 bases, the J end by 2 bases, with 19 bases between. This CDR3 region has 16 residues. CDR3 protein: CASFLQRALGNQPQHF. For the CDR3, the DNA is TGTGCCAGTTTCCTCCAAAGGGCTTTAGGCAATCAGCCCCAGCATTTT. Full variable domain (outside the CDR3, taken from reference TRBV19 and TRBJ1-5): DGGITQSPKYLFRKEGQNVTLSCEQNLNHDAMYWYRQDPGQGLRLIYYSQIVNDFQKGDIAEGYSVSREKKESFPLTVTSAQKNPTAFYLCASFLQRALGNQPQHFGDGTRLSIL.

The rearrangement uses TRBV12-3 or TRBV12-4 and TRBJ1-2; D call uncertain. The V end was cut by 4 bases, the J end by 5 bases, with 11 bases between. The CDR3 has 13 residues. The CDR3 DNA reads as TGTGCCAGCAGTTCAGCCCTCGGATATGGCTACACCTTC. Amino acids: CASSSALGYGYTF.

The chain's CDR3 is CASTFAANYGYTF. CDR3 sequence (DNA): TGTGCCAGTACGTTTGCGGCTAACTATGGCTACACCTTC. This chain links TRBV19 with TRBJ1-2; D is ambiguous. CDR3 length: 13 amino acids. Germline V gene sequence: CDR1 LNHDA, CDR2 SQIVND (reference sequence). V was pared by 7 bases and J by 0 bases, with 9 bases between.

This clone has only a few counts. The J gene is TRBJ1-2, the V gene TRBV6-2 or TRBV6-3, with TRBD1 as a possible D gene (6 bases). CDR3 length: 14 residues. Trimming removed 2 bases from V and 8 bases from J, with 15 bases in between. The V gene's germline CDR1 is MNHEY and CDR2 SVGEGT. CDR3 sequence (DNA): TGTGCCAGCAGTTACCAACAGGGTGTTGGGGGCTACACCTTC. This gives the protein CASSYQQGVGGYTF.

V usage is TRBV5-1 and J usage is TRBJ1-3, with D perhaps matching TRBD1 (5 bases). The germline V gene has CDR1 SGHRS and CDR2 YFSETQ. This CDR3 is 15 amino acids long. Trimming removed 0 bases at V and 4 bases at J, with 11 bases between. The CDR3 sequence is CASSLEGHPGNTIYF. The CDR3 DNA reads TGCGCCAGCAGCTTGGAGGGGCATCCCGGAAACACCATATATTTT.